This T cell receptor (beta chain) comes out of a study of regulatory T cells in long-lasting Graves disease. CDR3-region Arm-PCR and iRepertoire HTBI primers produced the TCR beta libraries. TCRdb called the multiplex PCR reads again in MiXCR, with one record for every CDR3 protein. The sample contains roughly 500,000 distinct CDR3 sequences, approximately 21% of which appear only once. The CDR3 contains 14 residues. Germline-derived CDR1 and CDR2 are MNHEY and SMNVEV (reference sequence). V was cut by 4 bases and J by 3 bases, with 9 bases left in between. The sample holds many counts of this clonotype. Time point noted: persistent/refractory GD, antithyroid drugs over 5 years with positive TRAb. The authors made the TCR library using RNA they extracted from PBMCs.

The starting material was peripheral blood mononuclear cells (PBMCs), obtained when the disease was refractory, from a patient treated with antithyroid drugs. The receptor comes from a female donor with Graves disease. The chain joins TRBV27 to TRBJ1-4; no reliable D call. The CDR3 spells CASSSYSANEKLFF. The CDR3 region has the DNA TGTGCCAGCAGTTCTTATTCGGCTAATGAAAAACTGTTTTTT.